A selection of T cell receptor beta chains follows, all from one sample in a study of monozygotic twins with inflammatory bowel disease. TCRdb reprocessed the 5' RACE reads; each CDR3 protein has one entry and no DNA is given. Here the sample table reports 350,000 to 550,000 distinct CDR3 sequences. The sample consisted of blood. These receptors came from a human donor with ulcerative colitis or Crohn's disease, or a healthy co-twin of an affected twin (not recorded which). The CDR3 runs from the conserved cysteine through the conserved F or W. Each record gives: V gene, J gene, CDR3 protein.

TRBV19	TRBJ2-1	CASTYGTSRTNEQFF
TRBV6-5	TRBJ2-6	CASSYDIFSGANVLTF
TRBV20-1	TRBJ2-7	CSARDEGRGYEQYF
TRBV28	TRBJ2-7	CASSLGSGKTYEQYF
TRBV28	TRBJ2-1	CASSLLSGKQFF
TRBV5-6	TRBJ2-5	CASSLDRERETQYF
TRBV5-1	TRBJ1-3	CASTLSGTSSSGNTIYF
TRBV7-8	TRBJ1-5	CASSTTSTQPQHF
TRBV12-3/TRBV12-4	TRBJ2-2	CASSLVGITGELFF
TRBV18	TRBJ2-5	CASSPFSGAETQYF
TRBV5-1	TRBJ1-2	CASSNGQHYGYTF
TRBV29-1	TRBJ1-1	CSAGTGGLKNTEAFF
TRBV28	TRBJ2-3	CASSFQGVPDTQYF
TRBV20-1	TRBJ2-1	CSAAGGLAGGNEQFF
TRBV12-3/TRBV12-4	TRBJ2-1	CASSGTSGRKQFF
TRBV20-1	TRBJ2-3	CSAPKWATGGTDTQYF
TRBV20-1	TRBJ2-3	CSARPGNTQYF
TRBV7-3	TRBJ2-3	CASSLIPGSTDTQYF
TRBV28	TRBJ1-1	CASSSILSIDNFEAFF
TRBV9	TRBJ1-6	CASSLGPSNSPLHF
TRBV20-1	TRBJ2-1	CSARDSPPARGEQFF
TRBV6-5	TRBJ2-1	CASSPPDNEQFF
TRBV6-5	TRBJ2-7	CASSSLAGGHSEQYF
TRBV24-1	TRBJ2-1	CATSARDTAYNEQFF
TRBV5-1	TRBJ2-6	CASSGFSSGANVLTF
TRBV20-1	TRBJ2-3	CSARDIERALDTQYF
TRBV7-2	TRBJ2-7	CASSSPAGLAYEQYF
TRBV3-1	TRBJ2-1	CASSQVSLASDEQFF
TRBV12-3/TRBV12-4	TRBJ1-1	CASSPYNMNTEAFF
TRBV4-2	TRBJ2-3	CASSQEGRIGGTSTDTQYF
TRBV5-4	TRBJ2-3	CASSSYGTSTDTQYF
TRBV10-3	TRBJ1-5	CAISEGGDNQPQHF
TRBV5-1	TRBJ2-5	CASSYTGIQETQNF
TRBV4-2	TRBJ2-7	CASSRGVNYEQYF
TRBV4-2	TRBJ2-3	CASSQGGKNTDTQYF
TRBV9	TRBJ2-4	CASSFRTAGIQYF
TRBV27	TRBJ2-7	CASSVTGEPYEQYF
TRBV12-3/TRBV12-4	TRBJ1-5	CASSAGQGANQPQHF
TRBV11-2	TRBJ2-4	CASSLIKNIQYF
TRBV28	TRBJ2-7	CASSSLAGSTYEQYF
TRBV5-1	TRBJ1-1	CASSLPAGTEAFF
TRBV10-3	TRBJ2-7	CAIRRGFSSYEQYF
TRBV20-1	TRBJ1-5	CSALTGEGQPQHF
TRBV2	TRBJ1-1	CASLKERNTEAFF
TRBV20-1	TRBJ2-6	CSALTSGRAGANVLTF
TRBV29-1	TRBJ2-3	CSATVISGGPTDTQYF
TRBV18	TRBJ1-3	CASSPGRLRSSGNTIYF
TRBV5-1	TRBJ1-4	CASSLNTEKLFF
TRBV5-1	TRBJ1-2	CASSLEGLSYTF
TRBV5-4	TRBJ2-1	CASSALAGGFYNEQFF
TRBV30	TRBJ2-2	CAWRKQGSTGELFF
TRBV12-3/TRBV12-4	TRBJ1-3	CASSLFSSGNTIYF